Below, 8 T cell receptor beta chains from the same sample are listed, as sequenced in a study of T cell responses to AZD1222 COVID-19 vaccine. Sequenced by immunoSEQ multiplex PCR; TCRdb stores in-frame clones only, minus some. The sample lists 95,000 to 120,000 clones; about 92% were seen once. The material was peripheral blood, obtained on day 0 of MenACWY control vaccination. The receptor source for this set is an adult in good health.

V usage is TRBV27 and J usage is TRBJ1-6; no reliable D call. Germline V gene sequence: CDR1 MNHEY, CDR2 SMNVEV (reference sequence). The CDR3 totals 14 residues. With 6 bases removed from V and 3 bases from J, the gap between germline ends came to 9 bases. The CDR3 DNA sequence: TGTGCCAGCAGCCCGGCAGGCTATAATTCACCCCTCCACTTT. It yields the protein CASSPAGYNSPLHF.

V usage is TRBV6-5 and J usage is TRBJ2-7, with 7 positions matching TRBD1. Germline-derived CDR1 and CDR2 are MNHEY and SVGAGI. The V segment lost 0 bases and the J segment 4 bases; nucleotides outside the gene matches: 6. The CDR3 loop spans 15 amino acids. CDR3 protein: CASSYSGTAHYEQYF. The CDR3 DNA reads TGTGCCAGCAGTTACTCCGGGACAGCCCATTACGAGCAGTACTTC.

J is TRBJ2-3 and V is TRBV25-1; tentative D call: TRBD2 (5 bases). The CDR3 length is 14 residues. Germline loops: CDR1 MGHDK, CDR2 SYGVNS. Trimming cost V 6 bases and J 2 bases, with 12 bases left between them. CDR3 protein: CASRRVGNTDTQYF. DNA for the CDR3: TGTGCCAGCAGGAGGGTTGGAAACACAGATACGCAGTATTTT. Filled out from reference TRBV25-1 and TRBJ2-3, the complete variable domain reads EADIYQTPRYLVIGTGKKITLECSQTMGHDKMYWYQQDPGMELHLIHYSYGVNSTEKGDLSSESTVSRIRTEHFPLTLESARPSHTSQYLCASRRVGNTDTQYFGPGTRLTVL.

This chain uses TRBV5-1 with TRBJ1-3; a possible D gene is TRBD1 (6 bases). The germline CDR1 and CDR2 sequences are SGHRS and YFSETQ. V lost 0 bases and J 0 bases, leaving 13 bases between the germline ends. The CDR3 runs to 17 residues. The CDR3 region is CASSLAGRGYSGNTIYF. Written as DNA, the CDR3 is TGCGCCAGCAGCTTGGCCGGCAGGGGCTACTCTGGAAACACCATATATTTT. Supplemented by reference TRBV5-1 and TRBJ1-3, the full variable domain reads KAGVTQTPRYLIKTRGQQVTLSCSPISGHRSVSWYQQTPGQGLQFLFEYFSETQRNKGNFPGRFSGRQFSNSRSEMNVSTLELGDSALYLCASSLAGRGYSGNTIYFGEGSWLTVV.

This chain links TRBV19 with TRBJ2-3, with D perhaps TRBD1 or TRBD2 (5 bases each). Germline values: CDR1 LNHDA, CDR2 SQIVND (reference sequence). Between the trimmed V and J ends, which lost 0 bases and 6 bases, there was a span of 7 bases. The CDR3 extends over 13 amino acids. CDR3 in amino acids: CASSIDREDTQYF. Written as DNA, the CDR3 is TGTGCCAGTAGTATAGACAGGGAGGATACGCAGTATTTT.

The rearrangement uses TRBV14 and TRBJ2-7, with a possible D match to TRBD1 (6 bases). Trimming removed 1 base at V and 6 bases at J, with 7 bases between. The V gene's germline CDR1 is SGHDN and CDR2 FVKESK. CDR3 length equals 12 residues. The CDR3 sequence: CASSQGTAEQYF. CDR3 nucleotide sequence: TGTGCCAGCAGCCAAGGGACAGCCGAGCAGTACTTC.

The chain links TRBV5-4 to TRBJ2-1; the D is unclear. This CDR3 spans 16 amino acids. V shed 1 base and J shed 2 bases, with 13 bases lying between them. Germline CDR1 reads SGHNT; CDR2 reads YYREEE (reference sequence). This CDR3 is CASSLPVTDPYNEQFF. The DNA for the CDR3 is TGTGCCAGCAGCTTGCCCGTGACGGACCCCTACAATGAGCAGTTCTTC.

The V gene is TRBV5-8, the J gene TRBJ1-3; D gene ambiguous. The CDR3 is 15 residues long. Germline lookup yields CDR1 SGHTS and CDR2 YDEGEE. Trimming shortened V by 4 bases and J by 0 bases, and 11 bases separated the two germline ends. In DNA form, the CDR3 reads TGTGCCAGCAGCGGGAACTTCTACTCTGGAAACACCATATATTTT. Its translation is CASSGNFYSGNTIYF.